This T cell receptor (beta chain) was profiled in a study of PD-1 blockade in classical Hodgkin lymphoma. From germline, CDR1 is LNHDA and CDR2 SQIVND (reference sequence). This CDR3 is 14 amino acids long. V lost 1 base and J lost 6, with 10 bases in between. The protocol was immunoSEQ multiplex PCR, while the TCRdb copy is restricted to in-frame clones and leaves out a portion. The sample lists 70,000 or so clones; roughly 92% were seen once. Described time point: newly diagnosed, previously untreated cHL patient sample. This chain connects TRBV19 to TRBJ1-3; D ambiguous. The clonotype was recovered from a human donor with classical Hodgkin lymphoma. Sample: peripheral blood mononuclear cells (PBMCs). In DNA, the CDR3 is TGTGCCAGTAGTATAGGGGCCTACACAAACACCATATATTTT. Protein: CASSIGAYTNTIYF. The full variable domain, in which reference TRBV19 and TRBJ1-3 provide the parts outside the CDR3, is DGGITQSPKYLFRKEGQNVTLSCEQNLNHDAMYWYRQDPGQGLRLIYYSQIVNDFQKGDIAEGYSVSREKKESFPLTVTSAQKNPTAFYLCASSIGAYTNTIYFGEGSWLTVV.